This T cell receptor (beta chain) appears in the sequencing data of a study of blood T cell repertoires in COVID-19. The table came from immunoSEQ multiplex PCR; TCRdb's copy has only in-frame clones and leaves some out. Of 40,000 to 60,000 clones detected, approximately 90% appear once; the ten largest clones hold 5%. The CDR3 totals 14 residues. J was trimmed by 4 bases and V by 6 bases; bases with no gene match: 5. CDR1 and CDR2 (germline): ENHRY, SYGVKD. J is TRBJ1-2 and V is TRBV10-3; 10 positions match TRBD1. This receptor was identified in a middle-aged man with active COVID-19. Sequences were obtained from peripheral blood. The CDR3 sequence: CAISRTGGSYGYTF. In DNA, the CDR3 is TGTGCCATCAGCAGGACAGGGGGTAGCTATGGCTACACCTTC.